The 13 T cell receptor beta chains given below trace back to one sample, sequenced in a study of T cell responses to AZD1222 COVID-19 vaccine. Profiling relied on immunoSEQ multiplex PCR, and the TCRdb table lists in-frame clones only, not all of them. The table lists 86,000 or so clones, about nine tenths of them singletons, with 11% in the top ten. This specimen consisted of peripheral blood, obtained 28 days after the second AZD1222 dose. These receptors came from an adult who received the AZD1222 COVID-19 vaccine.

This chain uses TRBV5-1 with TRBJ2-5; 10 nucleotides align to TRBD2. This CDR3 has 18 amino acids. The J segment lost 3 bases and the V segment lost 0 bases, leaving 11 bases of the junction unmatched. Germline V CDR1 and CDR2: SGHRS, YFSETQ. CDR3 nucleotide sequence: TGCGCCAGCAGCTTGGGACCCAGATCTAGCGGGAGAGAAGAGACCCAGTACTTC. Translation gives CASSLGPRSSGREETQYF.

This chain connects TRBV7-3 to TRBJ1-1, with 10 bases fitting TRBD1. The CDR3 sequence is 13 residues long. Germline V gene data show CDR1 as SGHTA and CDR2 as FQGTGA. The junction had 4 bases not matched to a gene; V was cut back by 2 bases and J by 10 bases. CDR3 loop: CASSLGDRGRAFF. The CDR3 region has the DNA TGTGCCAGCAGCTTAGGGGACAGGGGACGAGCTTTCTTT.

The chain is built from TRBV27 and TRBJ1-1; D gene uncertain. Germline lookup yields CDR1 MNHEY and CDR2 SMNVEV (reference sequence). Trimming took 6 bases from V and 1 from J, leaving 15 bases between them. This CDR3 has 15 residues. CDR3 DNA sequence: TGTGCCAGCAGGAGTCAGCTCCACCCGAACACTGAAGCTTTCTTT. Protein sequence: CASRSQLHPNTEAFF.

The rearrangement links TRBV3-1 (or the pseudogene TRBV3-2) to TRBJ1-3, with D uncertain. Trimming took off 2 bases at V and 11 bases at J, with 10 bases between the two ends. The CDR3 is made up of 12 amino acids. Germline assignment: CDR1 LGHDT and CDR2 YNNKEL (reference sequence). The CDR3: CASSQRAPSIYF. The CDR3 region has the DNA TGTGCCAGCAGCCAAAGAGCGCCGTCCATATATTTT.

V and J are TRBV7-9 and TRBJ1-2; D remains unclear. The CDR3 length is 14 residues. Germline loops: CDR1 SEHNR, CDR2 FQNEAQ (reference sequence). The ends were cut back, 2 bases at V and 4 bases at J, with 11 bases in the middle. The CDR3 DNA sequence: TGTGCCAGCAGCTTACTGGCAGGCCCCTATGGCTACACCTTC. It specifies CASSLLAGPYGYTF.

The chain carries TRBV28 and TRBJ2-5; the D gene is possibly TRBD2 (6 bases). The germline V and J ends were trimmed by 6 bases and 1 base, with 18 bases remaining between them. This CDR3 has 16 amino acids. The V gene's germline CDR1 is MDHEN and CDR2 SYDVKM. Written as DNA, the CDR3 is TGTGCCAGCAGCCTTACTAGTGGGGGAGGCCAAGAGACCCAGTACTTC. It translates to CASSLTSGGGQETQYF.

The chain joins TRBV5-6 to TRBJ1-2, with a possible D match to TRBD1 (5 bases). Germline V CDR1 and CDR2: SGHDT, YYEEEE. The CDR3 is made up of 12 amino acids. V was clipped by 0 bases and J by 7 bases, with 7 bases between them. The CDR3 is CASSLGQGGYTF. The CDR3 DNA sequence: TGTGCCAGCAGCTTGGGTCAGGGTGGCTACACCTTC. The full variable domain, rest sourced from reference TRBV5-6 and TRBJ1-2, is DAGVTQSPTHLIKTRGQQVTLRCSPKSGHDTVSWYQQALGQGPQFIFQYYEEEERQRGNFPDRFSGHQFPNYSSELNVNALLLGDSALYLCASSLGQGGYTFGSGTRLTVV.

V is TRBV27 and J is TRBJ1-1; unclear D gene. There are 14 residues in the CDR3. Germline V gene sequence: CDR1 MNHEY, CDR2 SMNVEV (reference sequence). V was clipped by 0 bases and J by 4 bases, with 9 bases between them. The CDR3, as DNA: TGTGCCAGCAGTTTATCTTACATACGCACTGAAGCTTTCTTT. This codes for CASSLSYIRTEAFF.

This rearrangement joins TRBV5-4 to TRBJ1-1; D unclear. Germline CDR1 reads SGHNT; CDR2 reads YYREEE (reference sequence). V was cut by 5 bases and J by 3 bases, with 17 bases left in between. This CDR3 has 15 amino acids. CDR3 residues: CASRDRRRSDTEAFF. The CDR3 bases are TGTGCCAGCAGAGACCGGAGGAGGTCAGACACTGAAGCTTTCTTT.

The chain employs TRBV18 and TRBJ1-1, with 7 bases matching TRBD1. This CDR3 region has 15 residues. Per germline, CDR1 KGHSH and CDR2 LQKENI. Unmatched junction bases numbered 9, after V lost 6 bases and J lost 2 bases. The CDR3, as DNA: TGTGCCAGCTCGGACAGGACAGGTAGAAACACTGAAGCTTTCTTT. Translation: CASSDRTGRNTEAFF.

CDR3: CAWGPLAGNTGELFF. Written as DNA, the CDR3 is TGTGCCTGGGGCCCTCTAGCGGGGAACACCGGGGAGCTGTTTTTT. The chain joins TRBV30 to TRBJ2-2; 8 bases line up with TRBD2. The trim removed 5 bases at V and 1 base at J, leaving 6 bases unmatched. The CDR3 spans 15 residues. Germline lookup yields CDR1 GTSNPN and CDR2 SVGIG (reference sequence).

This chain uses TRBV5-1 with TRBJ2-2, with TRBD2 matching over 9 bases. CDR1 SGHRS and CDR2 YFSETQ come from the germline V gene. The CDR3 length is 16 residues. J gave up 7 bases and V 4 bases, and 11 bases lay outside the gene matches. CDR3 region: CASSDPSGTWIGELFF. As DNA, the CDR3 is TGCGCCAGCAGCGATCCTAGCGGGACGTGGATCGGGGAGCTGTTTTTT.

J is TRBJ1-5 and V is TRBV30; a weak D match, TRBD1 (6 bases). Germline V CDR1 and CDR2: GTSNPN, SVGIG (reference sequence). V lost 4 bases to trimming and J lost 4 bases, with 14 bases between them. The CDR3 length is 14 residues. The CDR3 DNA sequence: TGTGCCTGGAATAGGGGTGACAGGAATCAGCCCCAGCATTTT. Translation: CAWNRGDRNQPQHF. Drawing the rest from reference TRBV30 and TRBJ1-5, the complete variable domain is SQTIHQWPATLVQPVGSPLSLECTVEGTSNPNLYWYRQAAGRGLQLLFYSVGIGQISSEVPQNLSASRPQDRQFILSSKKLLLSDSGFYLCAWNRGDRNQPQHFGDGTRLSIL.